The present entry profiles one T cell receptor (beta chain) with its context. Its antigen is unknown. This may come from a read error, since a much larger clone is one base off. The use of a sample-barcoded 5' primer and a J-beta primer mix characterized a second PCR of roughly 7 to 11 cycles. Per-sample output comprised a minimum of 2.5 million paired-end reads containing CDR3. TCRdb reprocessed the 5' RACE reads with MiXCR, giving one entry per CDR3 protein. The table lists fewer than 750,000 distinct CDR3 sequences, more than 45% of them singletons. The data derive from a study of blood T cells in healthy people across ages. Study conclusions and caveats: Investigators treated diversity estimates from one million T cells as underestimates. It was not known whether donors were CMV positive (a possible confounder of expanded clonotype changes).

There were healthy Caucasian individuals from Russia, aged about 6 to 90, serving as donors. Deletions cut 5 bases from V and 6 bases from J, with 14 bases between. Germline assignment: CDR1 MNHEY and CDR2 SMNVEV (reference sequence). The CDR3 runs to 14 residues. This TCR was recovered from a woman at least 80 years old in good health. The J gene is TRBJ2-1, the V gene TRBV27, with D uncertain. Source material: blood. CDR3 DNA: TGTGCCAGCAGTGTTTCCCGTTTCGGCAATGAGCAGTTCTTC. This codes for CASSVSRFGNEQFF.